Described below is a single T cell receptor beta chain sequence and its context. This record comes from a study of blood T cell repertoires in COVID-19. About the research overall: Sites across the United States, Italy and Spain contributed samples from acute and convalescent COVID-19.

The V gene's germline CDR1 is LNHNV and CDR2 YYDKDF (reference sequence). The V and J ends lost 1 base and 0 bases respectively, with 6 bases between them. This CDR3 is built from 14 residues. Libraries were prepared by immunoSEQ multiplex PCR; TCRdb keeps only in-frame clonotypes and omits some of them. The table shows 200,000 to 250,000 clones, with roughly 89% occurring only once. This chain links TRBV15 with TRBJ2-5; the D gene is possibly TRBD2 (5 bases). The material sequenced was peripheral blood. The source is a man in his 60s who had recovered from COVID-19. CDR3 loop: CATSRGGNQETQYF. CDR3 DNA sequence: TGTGCCACCAGCAGAGGAGGGAACCAAGAGACCCAGTACTTC.